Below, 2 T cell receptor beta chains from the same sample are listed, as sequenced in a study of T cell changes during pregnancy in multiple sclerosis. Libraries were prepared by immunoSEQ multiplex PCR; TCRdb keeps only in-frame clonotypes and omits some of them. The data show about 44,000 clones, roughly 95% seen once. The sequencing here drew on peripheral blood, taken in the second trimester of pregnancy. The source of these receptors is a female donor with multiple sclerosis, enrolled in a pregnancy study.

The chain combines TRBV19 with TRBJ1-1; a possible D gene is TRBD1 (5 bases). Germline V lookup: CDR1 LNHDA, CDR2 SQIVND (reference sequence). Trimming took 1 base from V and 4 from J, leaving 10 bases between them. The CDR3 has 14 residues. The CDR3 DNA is TGTGCCAGTAGTATAGGGAGGGGAGGCACTGAAGCTTTCTTT. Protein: CASSIGRGGTEAFF.

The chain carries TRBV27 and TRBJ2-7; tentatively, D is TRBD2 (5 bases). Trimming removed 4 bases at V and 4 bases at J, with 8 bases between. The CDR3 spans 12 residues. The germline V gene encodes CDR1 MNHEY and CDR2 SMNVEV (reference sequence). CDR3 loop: CASSSTGYEQYF. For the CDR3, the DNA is TGTGCCAGCAGTTCCACGGGATACGAGCAGTACTTC.